This paragraph reports one T cell receptor beta chain. This sample is drawn from a study of blood T cell repertoires in COVID-19. Study in general: COVID-19 samples collected from the United States, Italy and Spain covered acute and convalescent phases.

CDR3 size: 19 residues. Per the original data handling: Researchers report that nucleated cell counts were estimated from reference gene primer amplification. Profiling relied on immunoSEQ multiplex PCR, and the TCRdb table lists in-frame clones only, not all of them. V, J and clone size derive from that table, while D and trimming were established from the DNA sequence. The sample holds 65,000 to 85,000 clones, 88% seen once. The sequence derives from a human donor in a cohort sampled during active COVID-19. V is TRBV21-1 and J is TRBJ2-3; the D call of TRBD2 is as the table states it, not checked on the DNA. TRBV21-1 is recorded as a pseudogene. Specimen: peripheral blood. The chain's CDR3 is CASSKWGLAGEWGTDTQYF. The CDR3 bases are TGTGCCAGCAGCAAATGGGGACTAGCGGGGGAATGGGGCACAGATACGCAGTATTTT.